This T cell receptor beta chain was found in a study of CD8 T cells in ankylosing spondylitis. The CDR3 is 15 residues long. The V end lost 4 bases, the J end lost 5 bases, and 20 bases lay between the germline ends. CDR1 and CDR2 (germline): DFQATT, SNEGSKA (reference sequence). In its sample, this clonotype was seen a few times. Its specificity is unknown. As the method for making TCR beta libraries, quantitative 5'-RACE with molecular barcodes was used. One entry per CDR3 protein, called by TCRdb with MiXCR from the 5' RACE reads. Of over 450,000 distinct CDR3 sequences in the sample, over 9.5% were seen once. Study results and caveats: Within ankylosing spondylitis blood, a TCR beta motif made up of under 10 highly homologous variants appeared to be characteristic. Earlier reports found some motif variants in synovial fluid and blood in reactive arthritis.

This receptor was identified in a male donor with ankylosing spondylitis. This chain joins TRBV20-1 and TRBJ1-1; D not resolved. The sample was blood, either unsorted or a sorted T cell fraction (not recorded which). The chain's CDR3 is CSATNPRTPRTEAFF. CDR3 sequence (DNA): TGCAGTGCTACTAACCCGAGAACCCCGAGGACTGAAGCTTTCTTT.